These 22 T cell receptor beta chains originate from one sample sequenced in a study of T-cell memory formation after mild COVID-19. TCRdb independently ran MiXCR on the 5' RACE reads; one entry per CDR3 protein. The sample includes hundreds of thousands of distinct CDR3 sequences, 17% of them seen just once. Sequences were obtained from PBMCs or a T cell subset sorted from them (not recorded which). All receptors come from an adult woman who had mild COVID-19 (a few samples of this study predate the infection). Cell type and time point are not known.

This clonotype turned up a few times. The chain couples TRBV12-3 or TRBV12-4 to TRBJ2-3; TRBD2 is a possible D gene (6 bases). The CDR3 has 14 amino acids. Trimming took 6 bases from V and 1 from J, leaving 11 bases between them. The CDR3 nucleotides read TGTGCCAGCAGGCTAGGAGGGGGCACAGATACGCAGTATTTT. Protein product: CASRLGGGTDTQYF.

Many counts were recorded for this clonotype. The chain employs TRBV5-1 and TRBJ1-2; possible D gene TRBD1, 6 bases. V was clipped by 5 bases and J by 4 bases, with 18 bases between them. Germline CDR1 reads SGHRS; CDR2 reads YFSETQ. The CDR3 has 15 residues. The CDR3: CASRPSPGQFYGYTF. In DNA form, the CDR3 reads TGCGCCAGCAGGCCGTCTCCGGGACAATTCTATGGCTACACCTTC.

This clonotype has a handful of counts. The CDR3 bases are TGTGCCAGCAGCTTGGGGGTGGGAGTGAGTGTGAACACTGAAGCTTTCTTT. Translation gives CASSLGVGVSVNTEAFF. This chain joins TRBV5-6 and TRBJ1-1; D unresolved. V gave up 0 bases and J gave up 0 bases, with 15 bases separating them. Per the germline V gene, CDR1 is SGHDT and CDR2 is YYEEEE. The CDR3 has 17 residues.

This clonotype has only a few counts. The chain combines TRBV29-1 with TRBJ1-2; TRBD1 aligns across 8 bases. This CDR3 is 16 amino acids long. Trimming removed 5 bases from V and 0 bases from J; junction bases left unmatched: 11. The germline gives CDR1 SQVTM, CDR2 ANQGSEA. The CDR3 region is CSVPRGTGKANYGYTF. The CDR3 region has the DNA TGCAGCGTTCCGAGGGGGACAGGAAAAGCTAACTATGGCTACACCTTC.

The CDR3 nucleotides are TGCGCCAGCAGCTTGCCCTGGGGCCTCGGGGATGCAGATACGCAGTATTTT. Residues: CASSLPWGLGDADTQYF. V and J are TRBV5-1 and TRBJ2-3; perhaps D is TRBD1 or TRBD2 (5 bases each). The germline V and J ends were trimmed by 1 base and 4 bases, with 19 bases remaining between them. The CDR3 is 17 residues long. Germline lookup yields CDR1 SGHRS and CDR2 YFSETQ.

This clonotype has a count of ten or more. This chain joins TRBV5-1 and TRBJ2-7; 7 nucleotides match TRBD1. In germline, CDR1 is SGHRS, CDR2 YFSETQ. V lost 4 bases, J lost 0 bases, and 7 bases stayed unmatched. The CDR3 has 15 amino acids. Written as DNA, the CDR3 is TGCGCCAGCAGCACGGGGACAGTGAACTCCTACGAGCAGTACTTC. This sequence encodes CASSTGTVNSYEQYF.

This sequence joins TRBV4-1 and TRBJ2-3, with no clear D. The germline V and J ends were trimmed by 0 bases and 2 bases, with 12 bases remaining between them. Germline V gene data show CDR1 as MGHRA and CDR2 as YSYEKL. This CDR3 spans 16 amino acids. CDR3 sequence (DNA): TGCGCCAGCAGCCAAGATGCGGACCGCCACACAGATACGCAGTATTTT. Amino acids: CASSQDADRHTDTQYF.

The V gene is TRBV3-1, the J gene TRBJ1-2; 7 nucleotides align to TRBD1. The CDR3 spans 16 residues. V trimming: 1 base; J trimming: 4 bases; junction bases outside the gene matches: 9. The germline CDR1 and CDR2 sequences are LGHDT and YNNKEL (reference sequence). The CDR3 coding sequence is TGTGCCAGCAGCCAAGGGGTGGACAGGCTACTCTATGGCTACACCTTC. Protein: CASSQGVDRLLYGYTF.

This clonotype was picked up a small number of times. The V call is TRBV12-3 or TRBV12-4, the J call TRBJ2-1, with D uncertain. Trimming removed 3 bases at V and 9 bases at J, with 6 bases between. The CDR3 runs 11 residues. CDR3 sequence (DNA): TGTGCCAGCAGTTTTGGTCCTGAGCAGTTCTTC. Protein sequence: CASSFGPEQFF.

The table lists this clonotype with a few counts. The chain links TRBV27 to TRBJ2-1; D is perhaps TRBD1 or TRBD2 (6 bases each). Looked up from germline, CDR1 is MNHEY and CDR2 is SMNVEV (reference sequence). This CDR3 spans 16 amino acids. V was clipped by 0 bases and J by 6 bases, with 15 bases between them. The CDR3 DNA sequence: TGTGCCAGCAGTTTATCGGGTGCCCGGGGGCGCAATGAGCAGTTCTTC. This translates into CASSLSGARGRNEQFF.

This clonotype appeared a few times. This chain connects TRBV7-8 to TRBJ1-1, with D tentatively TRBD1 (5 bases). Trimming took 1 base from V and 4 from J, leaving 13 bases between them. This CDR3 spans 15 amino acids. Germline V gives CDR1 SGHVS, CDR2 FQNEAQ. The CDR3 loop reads CASSLVLGEATEAFF. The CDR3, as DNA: TGTGCCAGCAGCTTAGTTCTAGGGGAGGCCACTGAAGCTTTCTTT.

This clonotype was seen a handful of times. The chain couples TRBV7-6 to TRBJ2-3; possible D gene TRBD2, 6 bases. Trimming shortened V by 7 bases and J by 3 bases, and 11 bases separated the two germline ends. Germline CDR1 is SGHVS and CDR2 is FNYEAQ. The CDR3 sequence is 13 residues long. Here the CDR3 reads CASTDRETDTQYF. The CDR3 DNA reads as TGTGCCAGCACCGACCGGGAGACAGATACGCAGTATTTT.

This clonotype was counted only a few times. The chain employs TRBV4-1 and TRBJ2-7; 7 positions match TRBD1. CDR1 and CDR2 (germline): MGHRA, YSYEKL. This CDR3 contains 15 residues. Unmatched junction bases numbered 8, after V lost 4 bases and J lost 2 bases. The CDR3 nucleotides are TGCGCCAGCAGCCTTGACAGGGATTTCACCTACGAGCAGTACTTC. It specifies CASSLDRDFTYEQYF.

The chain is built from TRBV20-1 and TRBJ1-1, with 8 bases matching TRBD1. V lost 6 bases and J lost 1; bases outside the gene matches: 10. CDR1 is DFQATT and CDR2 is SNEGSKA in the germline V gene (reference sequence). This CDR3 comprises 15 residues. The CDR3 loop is CSAAKSGQGNTEAFF. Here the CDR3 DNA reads TGCAGTGCAGCCAAATCTGGACAGGGGAACACTGAAGCTTTCTTT.

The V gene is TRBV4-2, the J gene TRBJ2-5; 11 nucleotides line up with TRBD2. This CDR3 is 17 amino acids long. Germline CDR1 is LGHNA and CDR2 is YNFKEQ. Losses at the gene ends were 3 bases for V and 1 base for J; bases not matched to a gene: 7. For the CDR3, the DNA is TGTGCCAGCAGCCACCAGGCTAGCGGGGGGATCCAAGAGACCCAGTACTTC. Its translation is CASSHQASGGIQETQYF.

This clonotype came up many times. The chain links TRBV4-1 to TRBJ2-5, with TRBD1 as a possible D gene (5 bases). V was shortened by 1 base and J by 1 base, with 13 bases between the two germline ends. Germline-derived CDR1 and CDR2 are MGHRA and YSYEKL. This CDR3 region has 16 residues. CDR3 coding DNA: TGCGCCAGCAGCCAAGCCCCGTGGACATCCCAAGAGACCCAGTACTTC. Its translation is CASSQAPWTSQETQYF.

CDR3 amino acids: CASSGRLAGTYEQYF. The DNA of the CDR3 is TGTGCCAGCAGTGGGAGACTAGCGGGAACCTACGAGCAGTACTTC. The chain couples TRBV2 to TRBJ2-7; 11 bases are shared with TRBD2. Germline V gene data show CDR1 as SNHLY and CDR2 as FYNNEI. This CDR3 region has 15 residues. The trim removed 4 bases at V and 2 bases at J, leaving 4 bases unmatched.

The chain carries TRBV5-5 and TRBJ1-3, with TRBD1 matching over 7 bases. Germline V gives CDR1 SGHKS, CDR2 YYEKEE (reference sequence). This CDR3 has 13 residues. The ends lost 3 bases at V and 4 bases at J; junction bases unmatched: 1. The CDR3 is CASSSQGGNTIYF. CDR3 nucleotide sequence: TGTGCCAGCAGCTCACAGGGGGGAAACACCATATATTTT.

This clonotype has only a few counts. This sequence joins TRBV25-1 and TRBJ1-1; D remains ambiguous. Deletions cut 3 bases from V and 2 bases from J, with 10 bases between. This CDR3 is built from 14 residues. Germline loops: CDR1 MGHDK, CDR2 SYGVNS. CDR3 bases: TGTGCCAGCAGTGATTGGGAGCGAAACACTGAAGCTTTCTTT. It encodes CASSDWERNTEAFF.

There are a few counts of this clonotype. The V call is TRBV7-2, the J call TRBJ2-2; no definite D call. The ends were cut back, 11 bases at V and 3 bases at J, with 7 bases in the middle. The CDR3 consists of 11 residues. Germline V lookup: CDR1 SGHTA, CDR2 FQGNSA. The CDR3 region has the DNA TGTGCCCAAGAATACACCGGGGAGCTGTTTTTT. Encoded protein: CAQEYTGELFF. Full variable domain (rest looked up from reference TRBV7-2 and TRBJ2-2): GAGVSQSPSNKVTEKGKDVELRCDPISGHTALYWYRQSLGQGLEFLIYFQGNSAPDKSGLPSDRFSAERTGGSVSTLTIQRTQQEDSAVYLCAQEYTGELFFGEGSRLTVL.

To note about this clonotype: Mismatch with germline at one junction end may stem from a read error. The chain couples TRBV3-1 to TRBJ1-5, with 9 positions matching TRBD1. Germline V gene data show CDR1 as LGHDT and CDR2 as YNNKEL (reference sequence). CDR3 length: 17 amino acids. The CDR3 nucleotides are TGTGCCAACAGCCAAGACCCCTTCACAGGGGGCGGGCAGCCCCAGCATTTT. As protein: CANSQDPFTGGGQPQHF. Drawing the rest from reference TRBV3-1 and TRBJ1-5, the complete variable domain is DTAVSQTPKYLVTQMGNDKSIKCEQNLGHDTMYWYKQDSKKFLKIMFSYNNKELIINETVPNRFSPKSPDKAHLNLHINSLELGDSAVYFCANSQDPFTGGGQPQHFGDGTRLSIL.

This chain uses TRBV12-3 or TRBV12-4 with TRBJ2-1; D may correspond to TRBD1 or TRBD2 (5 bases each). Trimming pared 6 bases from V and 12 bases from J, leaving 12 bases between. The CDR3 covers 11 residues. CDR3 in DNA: TGTGCCAGCAGCCCGGGACGTCGGCAGTTCTTC. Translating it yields CASSPGRRQFF.